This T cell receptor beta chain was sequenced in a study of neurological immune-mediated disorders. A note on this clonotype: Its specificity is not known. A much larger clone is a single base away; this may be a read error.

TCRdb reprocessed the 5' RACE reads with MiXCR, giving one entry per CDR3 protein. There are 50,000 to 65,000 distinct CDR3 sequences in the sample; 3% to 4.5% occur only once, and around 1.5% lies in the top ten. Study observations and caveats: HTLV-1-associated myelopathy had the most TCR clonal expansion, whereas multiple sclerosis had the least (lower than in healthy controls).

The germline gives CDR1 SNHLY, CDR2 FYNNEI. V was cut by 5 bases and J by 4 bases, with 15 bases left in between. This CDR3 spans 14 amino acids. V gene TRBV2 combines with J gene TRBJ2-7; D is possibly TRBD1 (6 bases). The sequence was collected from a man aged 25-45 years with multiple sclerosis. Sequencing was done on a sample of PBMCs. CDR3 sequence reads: CASSRDTPGYEQYF. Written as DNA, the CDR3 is TGTGCCAGCAGTCGGGACACCCCCGGGTACGAGCAGTACTTC. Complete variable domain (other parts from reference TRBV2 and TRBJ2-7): EPEVTQTPSHQVTQMGQEVILRCVPISNHLYFYWYRQILGQKVEFLVSFYNNEISEKSEIFDDQFSVERPDGSNFTLKIRSTKLEDSAMYFCASSRDTPGYEQYFGPGTRLTVT.